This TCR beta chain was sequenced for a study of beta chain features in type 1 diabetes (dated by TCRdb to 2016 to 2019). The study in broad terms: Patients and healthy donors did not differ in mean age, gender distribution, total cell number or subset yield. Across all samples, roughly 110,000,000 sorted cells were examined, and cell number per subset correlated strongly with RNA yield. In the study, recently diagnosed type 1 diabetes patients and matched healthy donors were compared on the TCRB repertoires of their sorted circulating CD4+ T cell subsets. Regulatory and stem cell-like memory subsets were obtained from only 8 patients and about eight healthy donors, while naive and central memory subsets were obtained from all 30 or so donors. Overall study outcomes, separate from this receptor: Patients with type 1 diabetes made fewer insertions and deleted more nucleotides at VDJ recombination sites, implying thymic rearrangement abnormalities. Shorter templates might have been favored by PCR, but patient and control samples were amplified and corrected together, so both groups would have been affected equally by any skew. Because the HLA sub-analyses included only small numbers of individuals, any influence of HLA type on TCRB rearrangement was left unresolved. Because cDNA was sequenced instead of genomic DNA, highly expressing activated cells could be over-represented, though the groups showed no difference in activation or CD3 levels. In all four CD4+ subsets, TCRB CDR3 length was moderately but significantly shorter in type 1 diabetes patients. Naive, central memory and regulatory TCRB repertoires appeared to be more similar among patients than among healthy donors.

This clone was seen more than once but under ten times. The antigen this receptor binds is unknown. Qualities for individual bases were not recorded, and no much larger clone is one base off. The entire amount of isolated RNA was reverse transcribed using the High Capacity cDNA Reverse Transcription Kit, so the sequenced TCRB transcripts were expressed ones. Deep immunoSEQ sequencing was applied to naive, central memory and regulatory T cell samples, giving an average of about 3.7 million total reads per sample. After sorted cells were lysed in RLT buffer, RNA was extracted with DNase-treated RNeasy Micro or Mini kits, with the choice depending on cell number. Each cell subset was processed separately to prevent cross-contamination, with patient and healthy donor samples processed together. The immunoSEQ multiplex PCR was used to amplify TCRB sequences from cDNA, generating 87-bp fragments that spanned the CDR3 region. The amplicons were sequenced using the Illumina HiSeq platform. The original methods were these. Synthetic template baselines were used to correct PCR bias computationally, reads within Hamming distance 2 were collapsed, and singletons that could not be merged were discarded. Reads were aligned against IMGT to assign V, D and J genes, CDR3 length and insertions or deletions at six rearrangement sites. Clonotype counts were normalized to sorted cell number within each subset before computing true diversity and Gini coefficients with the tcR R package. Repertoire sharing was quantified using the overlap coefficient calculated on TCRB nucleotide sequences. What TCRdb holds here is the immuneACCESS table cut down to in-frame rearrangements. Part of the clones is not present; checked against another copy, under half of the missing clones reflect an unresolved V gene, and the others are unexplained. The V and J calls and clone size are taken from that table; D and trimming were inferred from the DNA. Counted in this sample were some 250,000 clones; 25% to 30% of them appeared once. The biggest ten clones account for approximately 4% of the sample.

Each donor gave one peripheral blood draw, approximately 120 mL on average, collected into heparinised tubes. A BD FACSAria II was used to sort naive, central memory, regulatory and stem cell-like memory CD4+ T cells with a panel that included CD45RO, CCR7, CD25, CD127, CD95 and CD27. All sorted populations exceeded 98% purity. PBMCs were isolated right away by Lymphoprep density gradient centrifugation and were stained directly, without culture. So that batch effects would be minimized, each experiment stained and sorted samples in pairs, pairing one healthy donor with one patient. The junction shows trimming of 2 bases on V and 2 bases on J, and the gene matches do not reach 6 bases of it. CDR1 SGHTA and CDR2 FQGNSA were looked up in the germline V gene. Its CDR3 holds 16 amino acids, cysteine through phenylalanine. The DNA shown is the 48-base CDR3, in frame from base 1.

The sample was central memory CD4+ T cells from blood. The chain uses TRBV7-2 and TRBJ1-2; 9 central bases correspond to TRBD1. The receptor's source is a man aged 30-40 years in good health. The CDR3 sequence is CASSLIGDRVNYGYTF. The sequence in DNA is TGTGCCAGCAGCTTAATCGGGGACAGGGTCAACTATGGCTACACCTTC.